One sample yielded the 3 T cell receptor beta chains listed below, sequenced in a study of identical twins. TCRdb recomputed calls from the 5' RACE reads with MiXCR, one row per CDR3 protein. This sample yields about 240,000 distinct CDR3 sequences, of which about 10% are seen a single time; about 9% belongs to the top ten. Sequencing input: memory T cells sorted from blood. The receptors come from a man aged 50-60 years in good health.

The chain links TRBV29-1 to TRBJ2-3; D gene uncertain. CDR1 is SQVTM, CDR2 ANQGSEA, per germline. The CDR3 is 11 amino acids. Trimming took off 6 bases at V and 6 bases at J, with 10 bases between the two ends. The CDR3 nucleotides are TGCAGCGTAGCTAGGGCTGATACGCAGTATTTT. Translated: CSVARADTQYF.

This clonotype was counted only a few times. V usage is TRBV3-1 and J usage is TRBJ2-7, with 7 bases identical to TRBD1. CDR1 is LGHDT and CDR2 is YNNKEL in the germline V gene (reference sequence). Losses at the gene ends were 2 bases for V and 4 bases for J; bases not matched to a gene: 8. The CDR3 is 15 residues long. The chain's CDR3 is CASSQSSGGPYEQYF. CDR3 DNA: TGTGCCAGCAGCCAAAGCTCAGGGGGACCTTACGAGCAGTACTTC.

This rearrangement joins TRBV6-2 or TRBV6-3 to TRBJ2-1, with TRBD2 matching 9 bases. The CDR3 is 16 residues long. The germline V gene has CDR1 MNHEY and CDR2 SVGEGT. V gave up 0 bases and J gave up 6 bases; unmatched junction bases: 6. As DNA, the CDR3 is TGTGCCAGCAGTTACTCGGCGGGGGGGCGGGTCAATGAGCAGTTCTTC. Translated: CASSYSAGGRVNEQFF.